This T cell receptor (beta chain) was retrieved from a study of blood T cell repertoires in COVID-19. Study-level information: The samples span acute and convalescent COVID-19 from the United States, Italy and Spain. PBMCs, B-cell-depleted T cells, or T cells were the source of the cDNA or gDNA that made up the material.

Looked up from germline, CDR1 is SGHAT and CDR2 is FQNNGV. With 4 bases clipped from V and 3 bases from J, the junction kept 5 bases outside the gene matches. CDR3 length equals 15 residues. As originally analysed: How many nucleated cells were present was estimated from reference gene primer amplification. The assay was immunoSEQ multiplex PCR, and TCRdb's table has in-frame clones only and misses some. V and J calls plus clone size are reproduced from that table; the DNA served to infer D and trimming. The table includes around 60,000 clones, 90% detected once. This clone was picked up a small number of times.

This TCR came from a man in his 60s with active COVID-19. Specimen: peripheral blood. The rearrangement joins TRBV11-2 to TRBJ1-5; TRBD1 matches 8 bases. The CDR3: CASSSGQASNQPQHF. CDR3 sequence (DNA): TGTGCCAGCAGCTCGGGACAGGCCTCCAATCAGCCCCAGCATTTT. Variable domain in full (rest from reference TRBV11-2 and TRBJ1-5): EAGVAQSPRYKIIEKRQSVAFWCNPISGHATLYWYQQILGQGPKLLIQFQNNGVVDDSQLPKDRFSAERLKGVDSTLKIQPAKLEDSAVYLCASSSGQASNQPQHFGDGTRLSIL.